This TCR beta chain appears in the sequencing data of a study of blood T cell repertoires in COVID-19. The overall study: Specimens from acute and convalescent COVID-19 originated in the United States, Italy and Spain.

Clones were sequenced by immunoSEQ multiplex PCR, and TCRdb holds only the in-frame ones, with some missing. The sample holds 85,000 to 120,000 clones, approximately 86% seen once. V lost 6 bases to trimming and J lost 3 bases; unmatched junction nucleotides: 6. This CDR3 is built from 14 residues. From germline, CDR1 is MDHEN and CDR2 SYDVKM. The source material was peripheral blood. The TCR sequence derives from a man aged 50 or older with active or convalescent COVID-19. The V call is TRBV28, the J call TRBJ1-2, with 8 bases that match TRBD1. DNA of the CDR3: TGTGCCAGCAGATCGGGACAGGAGGACTATGGCTACACCTTC. It translates to CASRSGQEDYGYTF.